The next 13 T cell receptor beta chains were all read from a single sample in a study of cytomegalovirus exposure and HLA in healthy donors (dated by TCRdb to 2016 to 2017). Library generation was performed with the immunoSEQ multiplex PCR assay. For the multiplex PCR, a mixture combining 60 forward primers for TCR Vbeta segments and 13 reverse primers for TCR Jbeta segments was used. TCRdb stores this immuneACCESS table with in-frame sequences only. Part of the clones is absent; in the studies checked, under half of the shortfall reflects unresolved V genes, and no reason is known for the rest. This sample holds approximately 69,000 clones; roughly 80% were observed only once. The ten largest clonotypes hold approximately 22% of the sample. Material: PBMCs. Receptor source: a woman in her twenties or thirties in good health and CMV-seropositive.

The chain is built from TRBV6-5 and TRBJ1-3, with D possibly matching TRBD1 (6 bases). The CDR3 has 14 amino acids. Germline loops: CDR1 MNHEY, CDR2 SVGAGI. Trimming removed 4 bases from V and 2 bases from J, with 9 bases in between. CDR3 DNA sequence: TGTGCCAGCAGTTCTACAGGGCCTGGAAACACCATATATTTT. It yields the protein CASSSTGPGNTIYF.

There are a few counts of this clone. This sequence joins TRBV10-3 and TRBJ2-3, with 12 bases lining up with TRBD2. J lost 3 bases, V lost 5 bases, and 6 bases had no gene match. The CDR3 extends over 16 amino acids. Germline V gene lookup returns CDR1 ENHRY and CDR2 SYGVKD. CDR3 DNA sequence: TGTGCCATCAGTCGATTACTAGCGGGAGGAACAGATACGCAGTATTTT. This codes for CAISRLLAGGTDTQYF.

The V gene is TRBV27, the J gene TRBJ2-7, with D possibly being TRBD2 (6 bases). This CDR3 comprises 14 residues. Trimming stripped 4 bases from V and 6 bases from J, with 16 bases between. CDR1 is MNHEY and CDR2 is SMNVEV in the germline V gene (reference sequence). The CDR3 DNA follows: TGTGCCAGCAGTTCATACACCCAGGGAGGCGAGCAGTACTTC. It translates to CASSSYTQGGEQYF.

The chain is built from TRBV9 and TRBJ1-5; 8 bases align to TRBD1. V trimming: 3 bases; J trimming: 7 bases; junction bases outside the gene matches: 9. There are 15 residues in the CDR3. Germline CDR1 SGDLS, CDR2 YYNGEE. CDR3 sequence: CASSAGVTGGQPQHF. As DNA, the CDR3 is TGTGCCAGCAGCGCGGGGGTAACAGGGGGGCAGCCCCAGCATTTT. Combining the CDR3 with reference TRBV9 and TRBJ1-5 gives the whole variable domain DSGVTQTPKHLITATGQRVTLRCSPRSGDLSVYWYQQSLDQGLQFLIQYYNGEERAKGNILERFSAQQFPDLHSELNLSSLELGDSALYFCASSAGVTGGQPQHFGDGTRLSIL.

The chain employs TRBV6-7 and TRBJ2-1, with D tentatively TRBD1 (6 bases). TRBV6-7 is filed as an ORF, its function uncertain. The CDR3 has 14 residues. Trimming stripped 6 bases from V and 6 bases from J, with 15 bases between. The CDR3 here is CASREHRVSNEQFF. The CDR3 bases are TGTGCCAGCAGAGAACACAGGGTAAGCAATGAGCAGTTCTTC.

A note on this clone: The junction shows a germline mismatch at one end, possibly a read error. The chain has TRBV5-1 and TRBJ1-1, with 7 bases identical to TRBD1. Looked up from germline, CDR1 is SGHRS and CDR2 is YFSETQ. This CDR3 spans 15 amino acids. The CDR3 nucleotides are TGCGCCAGCAGATTGGGACCCGACAGGGAAGAAAAAGCTTTCTTT. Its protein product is CASRLGPDREEKAFF.

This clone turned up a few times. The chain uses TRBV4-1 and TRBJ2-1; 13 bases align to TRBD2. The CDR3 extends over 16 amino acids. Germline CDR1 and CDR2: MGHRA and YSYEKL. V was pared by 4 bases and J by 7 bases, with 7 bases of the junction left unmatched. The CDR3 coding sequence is TGCGCCAGCAGCCCACCGGGACTAGCGGGACCGAATGAGCAGTTCTTC. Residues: CASSPPGLAGPNEQFF.

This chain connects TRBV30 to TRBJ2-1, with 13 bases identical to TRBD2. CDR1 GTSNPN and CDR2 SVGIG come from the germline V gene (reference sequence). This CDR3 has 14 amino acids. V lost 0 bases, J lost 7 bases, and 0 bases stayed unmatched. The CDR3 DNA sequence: TGTGCCTGGAGTGTGGGACTAGCGGGAAATGAGCAGTTCTTC. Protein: CAWSVGLAGNEQFF. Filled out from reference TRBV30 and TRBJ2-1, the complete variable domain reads SQTIHQWPATLVQPVGSPLSLECTVEGTSNPNLYWYRQAAGRGLQLLFYSVGIGQISSEVPQNLSASRPQDRQFILSSKKLLLSDSGFYLCAWSVGLAGNEQFFGPGTRLTVL.

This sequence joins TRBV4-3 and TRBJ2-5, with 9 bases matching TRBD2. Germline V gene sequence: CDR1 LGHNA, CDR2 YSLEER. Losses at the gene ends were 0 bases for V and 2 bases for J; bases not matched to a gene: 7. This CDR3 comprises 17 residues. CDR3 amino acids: CASSQEYTSGRQETQYF. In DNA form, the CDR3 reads TGCGCCAGCAGCCAAGAATACACGAGCGGGAGGCAAGAGACCCAGTACTTC.

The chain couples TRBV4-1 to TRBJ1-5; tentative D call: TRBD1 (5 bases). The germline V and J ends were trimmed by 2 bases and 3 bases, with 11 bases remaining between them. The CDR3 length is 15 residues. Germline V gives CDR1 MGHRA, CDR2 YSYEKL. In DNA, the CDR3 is TGCGCCAGCAGCCAACAAGGGGATTTCAATCAGCCCCAGCATTTT. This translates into CASSQQGDFNQPQHF.

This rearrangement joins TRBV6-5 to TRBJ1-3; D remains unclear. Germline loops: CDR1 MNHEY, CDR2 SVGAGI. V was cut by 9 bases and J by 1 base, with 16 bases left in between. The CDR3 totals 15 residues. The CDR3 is CASRRGTVSGNTIYF. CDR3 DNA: TGTGCCAGTCGCCGGGGTACCGTATCTGGAAACACCATATATTTT.

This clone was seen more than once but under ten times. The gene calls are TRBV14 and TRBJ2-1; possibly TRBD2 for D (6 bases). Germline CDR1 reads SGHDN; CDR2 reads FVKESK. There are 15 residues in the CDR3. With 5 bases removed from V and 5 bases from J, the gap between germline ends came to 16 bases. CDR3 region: CASSRRLGRDNEQFF. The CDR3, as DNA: TGTGCCAGCAGCAGAAGACTAGGCAGGGACAATGAGCAGTTCTTC.

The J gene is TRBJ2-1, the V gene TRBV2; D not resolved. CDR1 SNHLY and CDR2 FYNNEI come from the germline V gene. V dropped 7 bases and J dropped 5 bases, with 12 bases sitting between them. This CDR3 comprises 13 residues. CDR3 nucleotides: TGTGCCAGCACCAGAAACCAGAACAATGAGCAGTTCTTC. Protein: CASTRNQNNEQFF. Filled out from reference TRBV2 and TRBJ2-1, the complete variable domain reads EPEVTQTPSHQVTQMGQEVILRCVPISNHLYFYWYRQILGQKVEFLVSFYNNEISEKSEIFDDQFSVERPDGSNFTLKIRSTKLEDSAMYFCASTRNQNNEQFFGPGTRLTVL.